Listed here are 7 T cell receptor beta chains from one sample, sequenced in a study of blood T cells in healthy people across ages. Next came a second PCR, run for about 7 to 12 cycles, which used a sample-barcoded 5' primer along with a J-beta primer mix. Each CDR3 protein is one row after TCRdb ran MiXCR on the 5' RACE reads. In the table there are hundreds of thousands of distinct CDR3 sequences, more than 45% of which are singletons. Material: blood. The receptors shown here come from a man aged 30-40 years in good health.

This clonotype was counted between two and nine times. The chain combines TRBV28 with TRBJ1-2; 8 nucleotides agree with TRBD1. Germline V gives CDR1 MDHEN, CDR2 SYDVKM. The CDR3 is 14 residues long. Trimming removed 6 bases from V and 6 bases from J; junction bases left unmatched: 9. The CDR3, as DNA: TGTGCCAGCAGACTTGGACAGGGCCTGGATGGCTACACCTTC. Translation: CASRLGQGLDGYTF.

The rearrangement joins TRBV2 to TRBJ1-2; D is ambiguous. The V and J ends lost 3 bases and 8 bases respectively, with 4 bases between them. The CDR3 spans 10 residues. CDR1 and CDR2 from the germline V gene are SNHLY and FYNNEI. DNA for the CDR3: TGTGCCAGCAGTGACGTAGGCTACACCTTC. This translates into CASSDVGYTF.

V usage is TRBV27 and J usage is TRBJ2-4; D may be TRBD2 (6 bases). The better agreement between TRBJ2-5 and the DNA end casts doubt on the J call. Germline values: CDR1 MNHEY, CDR2 SMNVEV (reference sequence). The CDR3 is 15 residues long. In nucleotides, the CDR3 is TGTGCCAGCAGTAACCGGGACTCAGAGTGGGAGACCCAGTACTTC. The encoded protein is CASSNRDSEWETQYF.

This rearrangement joins TRBV7-9 to TRBJ2-7; D gene ambiguous. Gene TRBJ2-5 matches the end of the DNA better, so the J call may be wrong. This CDR3 comprises 14 residues. Per the germline V gene, CDR1 is SEHNR and CDR2 is FQNEAQ (reference sequence). CDR3 nucleotides: TGTGCCAGCAAGAAAGACCACGGCCGGGAGACCCAGTACTTC. Its translation is CASKKDHGRETQYF.

In its sample, this clonotype was seen a few times. At one of its ends the junction is not consistent with the germline gene, which may arise from a read error. This chain links TRBV5-1 with TRBJ2-1, with 9 nucleotides matching TRBD1. CDR3 length: 15 residues. Germline assignment: CDR1 SGHRS and CDR2 YFSETQ. The CDR3 spells CASSLQGASYNEQFF. The DNA for the CDR3 is TGTGCCAGCAGCTTACAGGGGGCGAGCTACAATGAGCAGTTCTTC. Full variable domain (outside the CDR3, taken from reference TRBV5-1 and TRBJ2-1): KAGVTQTPRYLIKTRGQQVTLSCSPISGHRSVSWYQQTPGQGLQFLFEYFSETQRNKGNFPGRFSGRQFSNSRSEMNVSTLELGDSALYLCASSLQGASYNEQFFGPGTRLTVL.

The CDR3 DNA follows: TGTGCCAGCACACTCTACCCTGAAGCTTTCTTT. Its translation: CASTLYPEAFF. The rearrangement links TRBV12-3 or TRBV12-4 to TRBJ1-1; D remains ambiguous. The CDR3 contains 11 residues. V was cut by 7 bases and J by 6 bases, with 9 bases left in between.

The chain carries TRBV6-2 or TRBV6-3 and TRBJ2-3, with a possible D match to TRBD2 (6 bases). The V and J ends lost 8 bases and 4 bases respectively, with 22 bases between them. CDR1 is MNHEY, CDR2 SVGEGT, per germline. The CDR3 spans 16 residues. The CDR3 DNA sequence: TGTGCCAGCGGGCCAGGACTACCGACCATCGCAGATACGCAGTATTTT. Translated: CASGPGLPTIADTQYF.